One and the same sample provided the 7 T cell receptor beta chains below, sequenced in a study of blood T cell repertoires in COVID-19. Measured with immunoSEQ multiplex PCR; TCRdb has only the in-frame clones, and not every one. The sample has around 180,000 clones; approximately 85% are singletons. The sample comprised peripheral blood. The receptors were sampled from an elderly man with COVID-19, enrolled during active disease.

This clone came up a few times. This chain joins TRBV7-3 and TRBJ2-5; 10 bases line up with TRBD1. Germline lookup yields CDR1 SGHTA and CDR2 FQGTGA. The ends lost 5 bases at V and 4 bases at J; junction bases unmatched: 4. There are 14 residues in the CDR3. CDR3 nucleotide sequence: TGTGCCAGCAGCCCGACAGGGGGCAGAGAGACCCAGTACTTC. Protein: CASSPTGGRETQYF.

The J gene is TRBJ2-2, the V gene TRBV28, with D possibly matching TRBD1 (5 bases). Trimming cost V 3 bases and J 7 bases, with 15 bases left between them. Germline V CDR1 and CDR2: MDHEN, SYDVKM. The CDR3 loop spans 15 amino acids. The CDR3 is CASSLLRGIGGELFF. For the CDR3, the DNA is TGTGCCAGCAGTTTGTTAAGGGGAATTGGCGGGGAGCTGTTTTTT.

This clone was detected only once. The rearrangement uses TRBV9 and TRBJ1-3; 10 bases agree with TRBD1. This CDR3 region has 15 residues. The ends lost 3 bases at V and 2 bases at J; junction bases unmatched: 2. Germline CDR1 is SGDLS and CDR2 is YYNGEE. CDR3 residues: CASSGGTGAGNTIYF. The CDR3 nucleotides read TGTGCCAGCAGCGGTGGGACAGGGGCTGGAAACACCATATATTTT.

The chain carries TRBV28 and TRBJ2-7; 10 nucleotides match TRBD2. There are 16 residues in the CDR3. V trimming: 5 bases; J trimming: 1 base; junction bases outside the gene matches: 8. CDR1 is MDHEN, CDR2 SYDVKM, per germline. The CDR3 bases are TGTGCCAGCAGTGTGCAGCGGGGGGGGAGGTCCTACGAGCAGTACTTC. Residues: CASSVQRGGRSYEQYF.

The chain carries TRBV5-1 and TRBJ1-2, with unresolved D. Germline CDR1 reads SGHRS; CDR2 reads YFSETQ. V lost 1 base, J lost 0 bases, and 13 bases lay in between. The CDR3 runs to 16 residues. CDR3 sequence: CASSLNFRETNYGYTF. The CDR3 DNA follows: TGCGCCAGCAGCTTGAATTTTCGGGAGACTAACTATGGCTACACCTTC.

The CDR3: CASSQGFDRSPLHF. CDR3 nucleotides: TGTGCCAGCAGCCAGGGATTCGACAGGTCACCCCTCCACTTT. The V call is TRBV3-1 (or the pseudogene TRBV3-2), the J call TRBJ1-6; D possibly corresponds to TRBD1 (6 bases). Trimming removed 3 bases at V and 10 bases at J, with 13 bases between. Germline assignment: CDR1 LGHDT and CDR2 YNNKEL (reference sequence). The length of the CDR3 is 14 residues.

The J gene is TRBJ1-1, the V gene TRBV5-4, with D perhaps TRBD1 (6 bases). Germline V gene sequence: CDR1 SGHNT, CDR2 YYREEE (reference sequence). The CDR3 contains 14 residues. The ends were cut back, 4 bases at V and 5 bases at J, with 15 bases in the middle. CDR3 residues: CASSPNRAPTEAFF. CDR3 bases: TGTGCCAGCAGCCCGAACAGGGCCCCGACTGAAGCTTTCTTT.